What follows are 28 T cell receptor beta chains derived from one specimen sequenced in a study of cytomegalovirus exposure and HLA in healthy donors. Vbeta (60) and Jbeta (13) primers were used in the PCR. Assay: immunoSEQ multiplex PCR; the TCRdb copy retains only in-frame clones and omits some. Of about 100,000 clones in the sample, around 75% were seen once. The sequencing input was PBMCs. The receptor source for this set is a male donor in good health and CMV-seropositive.

The V call is TRBV4-2, the J call TRBJ2-7; D perhaps matches TRBD1 (5 bases). Germline lookup yields CDR1 LGHNA and CDR2 YNFKEQ. The length of the CDR3 is 13 residues. V was pared by 4 bases and J by 4 bases, with 11 bases between. The CDR3, as DNA: TGTGCCAGCAGCCCTGCCAGGGCGTACGAGCAGTACTTC. It codes for CASSPARAYEQYF.

The chain links TRBV7-3 to TRBJ1-1; D is perhaps TRBD1 (5 bases). This CDR3 is built from 14 residues. Trimming cost V 4 bases and J 4 bases, with 13 bases left between them. CDR1 is SGHTA and CDR2 is FQGTGA in the germline V gene. The CDR3 loop is CASSSGPGATEAFF. CDR3 coding DNA: TGTGCCAGCAGCTCAGGGCCGGGAGCCACTGAAGCTTTCTTT.

V and J are TRBV7-2 and TRBJ2-3; TRBD2 aligns across 8 bases. The CDR3 is 13 amino acids. Trimming cost V 11 bases and J 1 base; bases outside gene matches: 5. The germline gives CDR1 SGHTA, CDR2 FQGNSA. CDR3 nucleotide sequence: TGTGCCCGGGGGGGGAGCGGCACAGATACGCAGTATTTT. It translates to CARGGSGTDTQYF.

The chain is built from TRBV28 and TRBJ2-1, with TRBD2 matching over 9 bases. V was pared by 3 bases and J by 13 bases, with 10 bases of the junction left unmatched. Germline loops: CDR1 MDHEN, CDR2 SYDVKM. The CDR3 loop spans 14 amino acids. The CDR3, as DNA: TGTGCCAGCAGTTTCCCCGGGACTAGCAGTGGACAGTTCTTC. Translated, it gives CASSFPGTSSGQFF. The variable domain in full, with the rest retrieved from reference TRBV28 and TRBJ2-1, is DVKVTQSSRYLVKRTGEKVFLECVQDMDHENMFWYRQDPGLGLRLIYFSYDVKMKEKGDIPEGYSVSREKKERFSLILESASTNQTSMYLCASSFPGTSSGQFFGPGTRLTVL.

The rearrangement joins TRBV7-8 to TRBJ1-5; a possible D gene is TRBD1 (6 bases). CDR3 length equals 17 residues. V lost 0 bases and J lost 4, with 16 bases in between. Looked up from germline, CDR1 is SGHVS and CDR2 is FQNEAQ. The CDR3 region has the DNA TGTGCCAGCAGCTTAGCGCTATCGGACAGTGTGAATCAGCCCCAGCATTTT. This codes for CASSLALSDSVNQPQHF.

V gene TRBV2 combines with J gene TRBJ2-5; 10 bases map to TRBD1. With V trimmed by 2 bases and J by 5 bases, 5 bases remained unmatched. This CDR3 spans 15 amino acids. Per germline, CDR1 SNHLY and CDR2 FYNNEI. CDR3 sequence (DNA): TGTGCCAGCAGTGAATTTCGACAGGGGGCCGAGACCCAGTACTTC. This codes for CASSEFRQGAETQYF. The full variable domain, with the rest looked up from reference TRBV2 and TRBJ2-5, is EPEVTQTPSHQVTQMGQEVILRCVPISNHLYFYWYRQILGQKVEFLVSFYNNEISEKSEIFDDQFSVERPDGSNFTLKIRSTKLEDSAMYFCASSEFRQGAETQYFGPGTRLLVL.

The chain has TRBV5-4 and TRBJ2-1; D may be TRBD1 (6 bases). V dropped 4 bases and J dropped 12 bases, with 17 bases sitting between them. The CDR3 has 13 amino acids. Looked up from germline, CDR1 is SGHNT and CDR2 is YYREEE (reference sequence). The CDR3 DNA sequence: TGTGCCAGCAGCAATACAGGGATCCAGGGGCAGTTCTTC. Translation: CASSNTGIQGQFF.

The V gene is TRBV7-2, the J gene TRBJ1-5, with no clear D. V dropped 5 bases and J dropped 2 bases, with 13 bases sitting between them. CDR1 SGHTA and CDR2 FQGNSA come from the germline V gene. The CDR3 is 15 residues long. DNA for the CDR3: TGTGCCAGCAGCCGCGGACTAGGAGGCAATCAGCCCCAGCATTTT. Protein product: CASSRGLGGNQPQHF.

The chain uses TRBV29-1 and TRBJ1-2; no reliable D call. The CDR3 has 13 amino acids. Germline lookup yields CDR1 SQVTM and CDR2 ANQGSEA. With 6 bases removed from V and 8 bases from J, the gap between germline ends came to 19 bases. CDR3 in amino acids: CSVASAGVEGYTF. The CDR3 DNA is TGCAGCGTGGCGAGCGCGGGTGTGGAGGGCTACACCTTC.

This chain connects TRBV14 to TRBJ2-3, with 13 bases matching TRBD2. The CDR3 has 15 residues. V lost 3 bases to trimming and J lost 6 bases; unmatched junction nucleotides: 3. The germline gives CDR1 SGHDN, CDR2 FVKESK. The CDR3 loop is CASSQTSGGLDTQYF. The CDR3 DNA follows: TGTGCCAGCAGCCAGACTAGCGGGGGGTTGGATACGCAGTATTTT.

This chain uses TRBV13 with TRBJ2-7, with 15 nucleotides matching TRBD2. The germline gives CDR1 PRHDT, CDR2 FYEKMQ (reference sequence). This CDR3 contains 19 residues. Trimming cost V 1 base and J 0 bases; bases outside gene matches: 7. The CDR3 coding sequence is TGTGCCAGCAGCTTAGAGGGACTAGCGGGGGGCCCAAGCTCCTACGAGCAGTACTTC. Protein: CASSLEGLAGGPSSYEQYF.

V gene TRBV7-2 combines with J gene TRBJ2-5; 8 positions agree with TRBD2. The germline gives CDR1 SGHTA, CDR2 FQGNSA. The CDR3 is made up of 17 amino acids. V lost 1 base, J lost 4 bases, and 11 bases stayed unmatched. The CDR3 region has the DNA TGTGCCAGCAGCTTAGGGAGCCCCGGGAGGGGAGGAGAGACCCAGTACTTC. It specifies CASSLGSPGRGGETQYF.

The V and J genes are TRBV4-3 and TRBJ1-2; weak D call: TRBD1 (6 bases). This CDR3 is 15 amino acids long. Germline CDR1 and CDR2: LGHNA and YSLEER. V dropped 0 bases and J dropped 4 bases, with 12 bases sitting between them. CDR3: CASSQDRGGSYGYTF. CDR3 in DNA: TGCGCCAGCAGCCAAGACAGAGGGGGTAGCTATGGCTACACCTTC.

About this clone: Other DNA sequences in the same sample also yield this CDR3. The chain couples TRBV7-8 to TRBJ2-7; 7 bases fit TRBD1. The CDR3 has 15 residues. V was pared by 5 bases and J by 2 bases, with 9 bases of the junction left unmatched. CDR1 is SGHVS, CDR2 FQNEAQ, per germline. CDR3 DNA sequence: TGTGCCAGCAGCCTCAGACAGGGACCTACCTACGAGCAGTACTTC. Its protein is CASSLRQGPTYEQYF.

The chain employs TRBV2 and TRBJ2-2; TRBD2 agrees at 7 bases. Trimming took 6 bases from V and 7 from J; bases not matched to a gene: 8. The germline CDR1 and CDR2 sequences are SNHLY and FYNNEI. This CDR3 comprises 14 residues. This CDR3 is CASRGSGANGELFF. The CDR3 DNA follows: TGTGCCAGCAGGGGGAGCGGGGCGAACGGGGAGCTGTTTTTT.

V gene TRBV30 combines with J gene TRBJ1-4, with TRBD1 matching 7 bases. The germline CDR1 and CDR2 sequences are GTSNPN and SVGIG (reference sequence). The J segment lost 11 bases and the V segment lost 0 bases, leaving 18 bases of the junction unmatched. This CDR3 has 17 amino acids. CDR3 loop: CAWSVLSSPAGGWKLFF. CDR3 nucleotides: TGTGCCTGGAGTGTACTTAGTTCACCGGCAGGGGGATGGAAACTGTTTTTT.

The chain couples TRBV11-3 to TRBJ2-6, with D hard to call. CDR1 is SGHNT and CDR2 is YENEEA in the germline V gene. The V end lost 3 bases, the J end lost 0 bases, and 3 bases lay between the germline ends. This CDR3 is built from 14 residues. The CDR3 reads CASSLYSGANVLTF. In DNA form, the CDR3 reads TGTGCCAGCAGCTTGTACTCTGGGGCCAACGTCCTGACTTTC.

V usage is TRBV28 and J usage is TRBJ1-4; 12 positions match TRBD1. Germline-derived CDR1 and CDR2 are MDHEN and SYDVKM. V shed 7 bases and J 7 bases; nucleotides not matched to a gene: 7. The CDR3 runs to 15 residues. For the CDR3, the DNA is TGTGCCAGCATGGTAGGGACAGGGGGCCGTGAAAAACTGTTTTTT. As protein: CASMVGTGGREKLFF.

V gene TRBV4-3 combines with J gene TRBJ2-5, with 10 bases identical to TRBD2. Germline CDR1 LGHNA, CDR2 YSLEER. The V segment lost 0 bases and the J segment 4 bases; nucleotides outside the gene matches: 8. The CDR3 length is 17 residues. The DNA of the CDR3 is TGCGCCAGCAGCCAAGATCTGGTTAGCGGGGGGAGAGAGACCCAGTACTTC. Amino acid sequence: CASSQDLVSGGRETQYF.

This chain uses TRBV27 with TRBJ2-6; a possible D gene is TRBD2 (5 bases). The V end lost 2 bases, the J end lost 1 base, and 6 bases lay between the germline ends. The CDR3 covers 15 residues. The germline gives CDR1 MNHEY, CDR2 SMNVEV (reference sequence). CDR3 loop: CASSLRESGANVLTF. CDR3 DNA sequence: TGTGCCAGCAGTTTACGGGAATCTGGGGCCAACGTCCTGACTTTC.

This chain uses TRBV5-1 with TRBJ2-7; D is unclear. This CDR3 is 17 amino acids long. Germline V lookup: CDR1 SGHRS, CDR2 YFSETQ. V was trimmed by 3 bases and J by 4 bases, leaving 23 bases between them. The CDR3 coding sequence is TGCGCCAGCAGCTCAGGTCCATCCGACACCGGCGCGTACGAGCAGTACTTC. Amino acid sequence: CASSSGPSDTGAYEQYF.

The CDR3 protein is CASSLVWRGTEAFF. The CDR3 region has the DNA TGTGCCAGCAGCTTAGTGTGGAGGGGCACTGAAGCTTTCTTT. This chain joins TRBV7-2 and TRBJ1-1; perhaps TRBD1 as D (5 bases). This CDR3 is 14 amino acids long. Per the germline V gene, CDR1 is SGHTA and CDR2 is FQGNSA. The V end was cut by 1 base, the J end by 4 bases, with 10 bases between. The full variable domain, in which reference TRBV7-2 and TRBJ1-1 provide the parts outside the CDR3, is GAGVSQSPSNKVTEKGKDVELRCDPISGHTALYWYRQSLGQGLEFLIYFQGNSAPDKSGLPSDRFSAERTGGSVSTLTIQRTQQEDSAVYLCASSLVWRGTEAFFGQGTRLTVV.

The rearrangement uses TRBV30 and TRBJ2-3, with D perhaps matching TRBD1 (6 bases). The V end lost 3 bases, the J end lost 2 bases, and 6 bases lay between the germline ends. The CDR3 consists of 12 residues. Germline V lookup: CDR1 GTSNPN, CDR2 SVGIG (reference sequence). The CDR3 protein is CAWRGATDTQYF. As DNA, the CDR3 is TGTGCCTGGAGGGGGGCCACAGATACGCAGTATTTT. Full variable domain (remainder filled in from reference TRBV30 and TRBJ2-3): SQTIHQWPATLVQPVGSPLSLECTVEGTSNPNLYWYRQAAGRGLQLLFYSVGIGQISSEVPQNLSASRPQDRQFILSSKKLLLSDSGFYLCAWRGATDTQYFGPGTRLTVL.

J is TRBJ2-7 and V is TRBV5-4; D gene uncertain. V lost 0 bases, J lost 2 bases, and 6 bases lay in between. The CDR3 is made up of 13 amino acids. Germline CDR1 SGHNT, CDR2 YYREEE (reference sequence). CDR3: CASSLGLPYEQYF. CDR3 bases: TGTGCCAGCAGCTTGGGACTGCCCTACGAGCAGTACTTC.

V usage is TRBV5-5 and J usage is TRBJ1-2; 7 bases are a match to TRBD1. After removal of 4 bases from V and 5 bases from J, the junction contained 8 bases not matched to a gene. This CDR3 region has 14 residues. Germline V gives CDR1 SGHKS, CDR2 YYEKEE (reference sequence). The CDR3 here is CASSQEQGSYGYTF. For the CDR3, the DNA is TGTGCCAGCAGCCAAGAACAGGGGTCGTATGGCTACACCTTC.

To note about this clone: Germline and junction disagree at one end, which may indicate a read error. This chain links TRBV10-3 with TRBJ2-3; 8 bases line up with TRBD2. Per the germline V gene, CDR1 is ENHRY and CDR2 is SYGVKD. This CDR3 is built from 15 residues. The CDR3 sequence: CAISQSSGGADTQYF. As DNA, the CDR3 is TGTGCCATCAGTCAGTCGAGCGGGGGAGCAGATACGCAGTATTTT.

This clone was seen a handful of times. The chain employs TRBV5-6 and TRBJ2-7; 8 bases align to TRBD2. The germline V gene has CDR1 SGHDT and CDR2 YYEEEE. The CDR3 runs 16 residues. V was clipped by 2 bases and J by 3 bases; unmatched bases: 10. As DNA, the CDR3 is TGTGCCAGCAGCTTTCCCCTCCCGGGGGGGGACTACGAGCAGTACTTC. Its translation is CASSFPLPGGDYEQYF.

V is TRBV10-3 and J is TRBJ2-1; 8 positions match TRBD2. The ends lost 6 bases at V and 7 bases at J; junction bases unmatched: 14. Germline CDR1 is ENHRY and CDR2 is SYGVKD. CDR3 length: 16 amino acids. The CDR3 here is CAISKGGRGVRNEQFF. CDR3 DNA sequence: TGTGCCATCAGCAAAGGGGGGCGGGGGGTAAGAAATGAGCAGTTCTTC.